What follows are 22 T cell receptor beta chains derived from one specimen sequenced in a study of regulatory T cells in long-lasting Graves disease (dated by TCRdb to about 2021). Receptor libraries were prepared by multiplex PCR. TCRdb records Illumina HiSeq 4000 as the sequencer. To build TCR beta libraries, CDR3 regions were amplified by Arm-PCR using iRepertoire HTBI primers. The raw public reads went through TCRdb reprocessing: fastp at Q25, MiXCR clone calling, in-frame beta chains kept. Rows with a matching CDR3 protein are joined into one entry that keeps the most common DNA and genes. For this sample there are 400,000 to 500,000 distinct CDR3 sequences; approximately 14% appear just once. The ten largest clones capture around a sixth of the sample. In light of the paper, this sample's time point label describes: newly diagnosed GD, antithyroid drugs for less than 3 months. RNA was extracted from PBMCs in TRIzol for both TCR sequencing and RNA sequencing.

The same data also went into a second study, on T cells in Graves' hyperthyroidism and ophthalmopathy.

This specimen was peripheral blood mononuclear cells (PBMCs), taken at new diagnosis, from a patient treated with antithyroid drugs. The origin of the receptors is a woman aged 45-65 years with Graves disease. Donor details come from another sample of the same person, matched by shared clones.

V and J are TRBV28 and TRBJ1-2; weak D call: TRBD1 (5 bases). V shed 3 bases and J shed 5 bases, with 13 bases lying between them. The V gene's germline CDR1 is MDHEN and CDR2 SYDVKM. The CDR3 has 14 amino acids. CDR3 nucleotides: TGTGCCAGCAGTTTGTCCCGGGGCGCTTATGGCTACACCTTC. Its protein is CASSLSRGAYGYTF.

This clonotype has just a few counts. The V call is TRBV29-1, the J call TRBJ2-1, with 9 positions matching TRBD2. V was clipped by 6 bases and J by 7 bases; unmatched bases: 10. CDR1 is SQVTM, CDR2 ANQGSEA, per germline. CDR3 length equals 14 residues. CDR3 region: CSVEIAGVGNEQFF. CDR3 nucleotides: TGCAGCGTCGAGATAGCGGGAGTAGGTAATGAGCAGTTCTTC.

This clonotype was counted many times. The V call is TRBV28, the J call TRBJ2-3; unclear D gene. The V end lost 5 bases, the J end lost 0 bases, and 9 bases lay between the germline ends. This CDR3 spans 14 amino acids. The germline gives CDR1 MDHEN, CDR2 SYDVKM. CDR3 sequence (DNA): TGTGCCAGCAGTATAGGTGGGAGCACAGATACGCAGTATTTT. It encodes CASSIGGSTDTQYF.

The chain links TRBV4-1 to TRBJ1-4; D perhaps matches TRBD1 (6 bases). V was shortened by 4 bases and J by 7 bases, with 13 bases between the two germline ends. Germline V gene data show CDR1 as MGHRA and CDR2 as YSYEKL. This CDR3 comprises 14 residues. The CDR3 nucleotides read TGCGCCAGCAGCCTCGAGGGGGTAGCTGAAAAACTGTTTTTT. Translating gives CASSLEGVAEKLFF.

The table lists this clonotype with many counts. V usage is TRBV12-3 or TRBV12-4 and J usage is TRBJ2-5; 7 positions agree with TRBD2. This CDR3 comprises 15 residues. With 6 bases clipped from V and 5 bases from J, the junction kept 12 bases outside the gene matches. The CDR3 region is CASSFSWAGEETQYF. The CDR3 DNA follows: TGTGCCAGCAGCTTTAGCTGGGCGGGAGAGGAGACCCAGTACTTC.

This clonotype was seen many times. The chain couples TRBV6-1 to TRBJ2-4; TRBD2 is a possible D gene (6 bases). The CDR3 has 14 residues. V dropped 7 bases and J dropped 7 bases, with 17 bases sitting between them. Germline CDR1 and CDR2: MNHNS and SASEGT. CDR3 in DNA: TGTGCCAGCAATACACTGGAGGGCCCGAACATTCAGTACTTC. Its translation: CASNTLEGPNIQYF.

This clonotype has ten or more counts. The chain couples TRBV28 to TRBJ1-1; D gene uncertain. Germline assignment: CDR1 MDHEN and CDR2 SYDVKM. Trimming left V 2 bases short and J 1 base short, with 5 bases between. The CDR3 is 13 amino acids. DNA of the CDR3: TGTGCCAGCAGTTTACCCCCGAACACTGAAGCTTTCTTT. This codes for CASSLPPNTEAFF. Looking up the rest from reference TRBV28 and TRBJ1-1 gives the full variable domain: DVKVTQSSRYLVKRTGEKVFLECVQDMDHENMFWYRQDPGLGLRLIYFSYDVKMKEKGDIPEGYSVSREKKERFSLILESASTNQTSMYLCASSLPPNTEAFFGQGTRLTVV.

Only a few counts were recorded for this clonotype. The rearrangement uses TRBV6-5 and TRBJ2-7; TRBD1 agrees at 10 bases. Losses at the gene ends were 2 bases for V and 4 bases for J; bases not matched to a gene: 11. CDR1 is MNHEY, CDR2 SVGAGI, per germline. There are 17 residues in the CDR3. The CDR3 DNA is TGTGCCAGCAGTTACACCTCGTCGGGACAGGGGTTTTACGAGCAGTACTTC. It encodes CASSYTSSGQGFYEQYF.

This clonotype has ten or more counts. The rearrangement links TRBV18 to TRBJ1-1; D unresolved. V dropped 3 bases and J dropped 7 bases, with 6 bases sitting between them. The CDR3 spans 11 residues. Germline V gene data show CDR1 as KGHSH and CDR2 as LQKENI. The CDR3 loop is CASSPIGEAFF. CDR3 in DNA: TGTGCCAGCTCACCCATAGGTGAAGCTTTCTTT.

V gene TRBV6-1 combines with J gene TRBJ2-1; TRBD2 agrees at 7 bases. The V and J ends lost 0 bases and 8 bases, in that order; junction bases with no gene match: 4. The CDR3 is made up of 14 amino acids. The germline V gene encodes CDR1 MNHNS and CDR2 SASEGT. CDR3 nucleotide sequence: TGTGCCAGCAGTGAAGCGGGAGGGCCCTATGAGCAGTTCTTC. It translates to CASSEAGGPYEQFF.

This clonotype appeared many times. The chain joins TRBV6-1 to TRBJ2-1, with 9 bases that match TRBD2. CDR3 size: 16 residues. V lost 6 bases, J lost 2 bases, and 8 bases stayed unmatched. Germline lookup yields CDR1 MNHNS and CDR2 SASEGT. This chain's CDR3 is CASRLNGLATYNEQFF. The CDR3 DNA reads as TGTGCCAGCAGACTAAATGGACTAGCGACCTACAATGAGCAGTTCTTC.

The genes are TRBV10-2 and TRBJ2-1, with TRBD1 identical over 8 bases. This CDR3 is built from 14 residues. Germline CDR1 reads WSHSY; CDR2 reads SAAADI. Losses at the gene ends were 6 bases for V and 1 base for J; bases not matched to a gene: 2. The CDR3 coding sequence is TGCGCCAGCAGCGACAGGGGTTCCTACAATGAGCAGTTCTTC. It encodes CASSDRGSYNEQFF.

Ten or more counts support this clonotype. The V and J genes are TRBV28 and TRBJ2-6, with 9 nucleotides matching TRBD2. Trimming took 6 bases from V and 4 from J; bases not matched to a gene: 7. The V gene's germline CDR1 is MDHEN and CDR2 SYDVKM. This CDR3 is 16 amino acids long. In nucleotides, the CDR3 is TGTGCCAGCAGGGTAGCGGGAGTTAGCGGGGCCAACGTCCTGACTTTC. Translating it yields CASRVAGVSGANVLTF.

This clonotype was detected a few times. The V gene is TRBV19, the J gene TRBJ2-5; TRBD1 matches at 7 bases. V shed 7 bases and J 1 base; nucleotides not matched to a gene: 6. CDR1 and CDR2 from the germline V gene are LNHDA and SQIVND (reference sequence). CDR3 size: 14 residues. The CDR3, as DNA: TGTGCCAGTAACAGACAGGGTTTCCAAGAGACCCAGTACTTC. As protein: CASNRQGFQETQYF. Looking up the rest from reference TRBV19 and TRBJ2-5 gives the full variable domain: DGGITQSPKYLFRKEGQNVTLSCEQNLNHDAMYWYRQDPGQGLRLIYYSQIVNDFQKGDIAEGYSVSREKKESFPLTVTSAQKNPTAFYLCASNRQGFQETQYFGPGTRLLVL.

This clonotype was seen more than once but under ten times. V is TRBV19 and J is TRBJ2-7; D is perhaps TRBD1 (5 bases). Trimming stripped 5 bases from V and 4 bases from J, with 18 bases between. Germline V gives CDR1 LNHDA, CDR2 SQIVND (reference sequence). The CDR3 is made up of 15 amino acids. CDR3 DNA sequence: TGTGCCAGTAGTCTCGACCGACAGCCAGGGTACGAGCAGTACTTC. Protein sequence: CASSLDRQPGYEQYF.

CDR3 nucleotide sequence: TGTGCCAGCAGAGGATGGGGTAGGGACGGACGGCACACTGAAGCTTTCTTT. Translation gives CASRGWGRDGRHTEAFF. The V call is TRBV13, the J call TRBJ1-1; D may be TRBD1 (5 bases). Germline V lookup: CDR1 PRHDT, CDR2 FYEKMQ (reference sequence). V was shortened by 6 bases and J by 3 bases, with 23 bases between the two germline ends. This CDR3 contains 17 residues.

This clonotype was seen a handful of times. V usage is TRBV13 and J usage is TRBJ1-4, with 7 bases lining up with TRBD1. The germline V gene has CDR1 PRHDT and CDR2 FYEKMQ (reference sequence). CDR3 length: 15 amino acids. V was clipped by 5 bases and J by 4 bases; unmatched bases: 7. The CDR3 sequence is CASSNRQGNNEKLFF. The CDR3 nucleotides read TGTGCCAGCAGCAATCGACAGGGAAATAATGAAAAACTGTTTTTT.

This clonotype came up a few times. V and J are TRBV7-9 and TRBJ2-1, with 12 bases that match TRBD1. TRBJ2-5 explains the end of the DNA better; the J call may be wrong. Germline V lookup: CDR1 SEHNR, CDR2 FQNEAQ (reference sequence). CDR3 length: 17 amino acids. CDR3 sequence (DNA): TGTGCCAGCAGCTTGATCCCGGGACAGGGGGCCCAAGAGACCCAGTACTTC. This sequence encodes CASSLIPGQGAQETQYF.

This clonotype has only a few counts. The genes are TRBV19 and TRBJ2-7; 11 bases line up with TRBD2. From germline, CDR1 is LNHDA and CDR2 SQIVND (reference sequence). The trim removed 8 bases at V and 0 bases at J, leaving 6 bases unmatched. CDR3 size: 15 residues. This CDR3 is CASRRGLAGSYEQYF. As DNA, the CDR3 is TGTGCCAGTCGTCGAGGACTAGCGGGCTCCTACGAGCAGTACTTC.

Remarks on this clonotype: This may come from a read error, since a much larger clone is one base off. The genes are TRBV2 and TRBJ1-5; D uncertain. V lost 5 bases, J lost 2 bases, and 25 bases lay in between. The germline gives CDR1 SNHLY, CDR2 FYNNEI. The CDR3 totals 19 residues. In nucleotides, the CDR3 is TGTGCCAGCAGTTTAAATGCCCCGGTAAGGGATGCGGGCAATCAGCCCCAGCATTTT. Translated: CASSLNAPVRDAGNQPQHF. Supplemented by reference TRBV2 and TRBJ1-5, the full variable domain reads EPEVTQTPSHQVTQMGQEVILRCVPISNHLYFYWYRQILGQKVEFLVSFYNNEISEKSEIFDDQFSVERPDGSNFTLKIRSTKLEDSAMYFCASSLNAPVRDAGNQPQHFGDGTRLSIL.

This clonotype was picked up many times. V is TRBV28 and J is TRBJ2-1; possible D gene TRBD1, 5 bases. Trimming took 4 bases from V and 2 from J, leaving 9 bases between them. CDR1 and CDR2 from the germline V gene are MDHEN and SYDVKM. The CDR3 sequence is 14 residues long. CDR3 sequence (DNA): TGTGCCAGCAGTTGGACACAGGCCTACAATGAGCAGTTCTTC. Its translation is CASSWTQAYNEQFF. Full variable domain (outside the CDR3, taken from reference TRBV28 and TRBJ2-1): DVKVTQSSRYLVKRTGEKVFLECVQDMDHENMFWYRQDPGLGLRLIYFSYDVKMKEKGDIPEGYSVSREKKERFSLILESASTNQTSMYLCASSWTQAYNEQFFGPGTRLTVL.

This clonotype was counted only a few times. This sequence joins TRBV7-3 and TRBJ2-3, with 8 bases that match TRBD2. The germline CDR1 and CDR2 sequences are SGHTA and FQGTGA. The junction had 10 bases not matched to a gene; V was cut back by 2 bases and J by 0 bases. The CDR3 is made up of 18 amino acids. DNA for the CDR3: TGTGCCAGCAGCTTAGGTCCGGGAGGGCTGAAAAGCACAGATACGCAGTATTTT. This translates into CASSLGPGGLKSTDTQYF.